Below are 21 T cell receptor beta chains sequenced from a single sample in a study of T cell changes during pregnancy in multiple sclerosis. Some clones are missing from TCRdb's copy, which holds only in-frame ones; the method was immunoSEQ multiplex PCR. The data contain some 27,000 clones, roughly 89% of them seen just once; the ten biggest clones take up about 0.8%. The sequences come from CD4+ T cells from peripheral blood mononuclear cells, collected in the second trimester of pregnancy. The source of these receptors is a female donor with multiple sclerosis, enrolled in a pregnancy study.

This clone was picked up a small number of times. V and J are TRBV2 and TRBJ1-6; 9 nucleotides align to TRBD1. The CDR3 loop spans 17 amino acids. The germline V gene has CDR1 SNHLY and CDR2 FYNNEI. The trim removed 7 bases at V and 1 base at J, leaving 8 bases unmatched. In DNA form, the CDR3 reads TGTGCCAGCAAATGGGGGACAGGGATATCCTATAATTCACCCCTCCACTTT. The encoded protein is CASKWGTGISYNSPLHF.

The chain joins TRBV7-3 to TRBJ2-1; D gene uncertain. There are 14 residues in the CDR3. Trimming cost V 5 bases and J 6 bases, with 14 bases left between them. Germline CDR1 SGHTA, CDR2 FQGTGA. Here the CDR3 reads CASSPSPSSNEQFF. The CDR3 DNA reads as TGTGCCAGCAGCCCAAGCCCTAGTTCCAATGAGCAGTTCTTC.

The genes are TRBV2 and TRBJ2-5; perhaps TRBD1 as D (6 bases). The CDR3 covers 12 residues. The germline CDR1 and CDR2 sequences are SNHLY and FYNNEI. The V and J ends lost 6 bases and 9 bases respectively, with 14 bases between them. The CDR3 region has the DNA TGTGCCAGCAGGGCTACAGGGACGCCCCAGTACTTC. Amino acid sequence: CASRATGTPQYF.

A note on this clone: Its ends do not fully match the called genes, so a read error is possible. The chain employs TRBV29-1 and TRBJ2-4; tentative D call: TRBD1 (6 bases). Germline V gene lookup returns CDR1 SQVTM and CDR2 ANQGSEA. The CDR3 contains 11 residues. The CDR3 DNA reads as TGCAGCGCCTTCAGCCAGGGACATACCTCCTTC. The encoded protein is CSAFSQGHTSF.

The chain joins TRBV6-1 to TRBJ1-2; no firm D call. The V end was cut by 5 bases, the J end by 2 bases, with 12 bases between. The CDR3 runs to 14 residues. Germline V gene sequence: CDR1 MNHNS, CDR2 SASEGT. CDR3 coding DNA: TGTGCCAGCAGTCCGACGGGTCCAAACTATGGCTACACCTTC. Amino acids: CASSPTGPNYGYTF.

The DNA for the CDR3 is TGTGCCAGCAGCACACGTTCAGGGATCACTGAAGCTTTCTTT. It specifies CASSTRSGITEAFF. The J gene is TRBJ1-1, the V gene TRBV7-8, with D possibly matching TRBD1 (5 bases). This CDR3 contains 14 residues. V was clipped by 5 bases and J by 4 bases, with 14 bases between them. Looked up from germline, CDR1 is SGHVS and CDR2 is FQNEAQ.

V usage is TRBV6-1 and J usage is TRBJ2-3; 8 bases align to TRBD2. Trimming removed 2 bases from V and 2 bases from J; junction bases left unmatched: 6. Per the germline V gene, CDR1 is MNHNS and CDR2 is SASEGT. This CDR3 comprises 16 residues. The DNA for the CDR3 is TGTGCCAGCAGTGAAAGAACCGGGGGGGCCACAGATACGCAGTATTTT. Translated: CASSERTGGATDTQYF.

This clone was seen only once. CDR3 region: CASSSYYTEAFF. The CDR3 nucleotides are TGTGCCAGCAGTTCGTACTACACTGAAGCTTTCTTT. This chain links TRBV27 with TRBJ1-1; unclear D gene. The CDR3 extends over 12 amino acids. V lost 4 bases and J 3 bases, leaving 6 bases between the germline ends. Germline V gene sequence: CDR1 MNHEY, CDR2 SMNVEV (reference sequence).

The chain links TRBV9 to TRBJ1-1; perhaps TRBD1 as D (5 bases). The CDR3 sequence is 14 residues long. Per the germline V gene, CDR1 is SGDLS and CDR2 is YYNGEE. V lost 0 bases and J lost 5, with 11 bases in between. The CDR3 nucleotides read TGTGCCAGCAGCGTAGGGTGGAGACAGACTGAAGCTTTCTTT. This sequence encodes CASSVGWRQTEAFF.

The rearrangement joins TRBV19 to TRBJ2-4, with TRBD1 matching 7 bases. The CDR3 has 14 residues. Germline CDR1 is LNHDA and CDR2 is SQIVND (reference sequence). The V and J ends lost 1 base and 8 bases, in that order; junction bases with no gene match: 5. The CDR3 region has the DNA TGTGCCAGTAGTATAGGAGGGGGCGCGGACATTCAGTACTTC. It codes for CASSIGGGADIQYF. The complete variable domain, with remaining parts taken from reference TRBV19 and TRBJ2-4, reads DGGITQSPKYLFRKEGQNVTLSCEQNLNHDAMYWYRQDPGQGLRLIYYSQIVNDFQKGDIAEGYSVSREKKESFPLTVTSAQKNPTAFYLCASSIGGGADIQYFGAGTRLSVL.

V usage is TRBV28 and J usage is TRBJ2-5; TRBD2 agrees at 11 bases. The CDR3 is 17 residues long. The V gene end was trimmed by 5 bases and the J gene end by 1 base; junction bases not matched to a gene: 9. The germline CDR1 and CDR2 sequences are MDHEN and SYDVKM. CDR3 protein: CASSPLAGGPVQETQYF. CDR3 nucleotides: TGTGCCAGCAGTCCTTTAGCGGGGGGGCCAGTCCAAGAGACCCAGTACTTC.

The chain couples TRBV19 to TRBJ1-5; TRBD1 aligns across 8 bases. With 5 bases clipped from V and 4 bases from J, the junction kept 13 bases outside the gene matches. The V gene's germline CDR1 is LNHDA and CDR2 SQIVND (reference sequence). The CDR3 extends over 17 amino acids. CDR3: CASSSLGDRFTNQPQHF. Written as DNA, the CDR3 is TGTGCCAGTAGTTCACTGGGGGACAGGTTCACAAATCAGCCCCAGCATTTT.

The chain links TRBV20-1 to TRBJ2-1; D is undetermined. Germline values: CDR1 DFQATT, CDR2 SNEGSKA (reference sequence). This CDR3 comprises 10 residues. Trimming left V 6 bases short and J 9 bases short, with 9 bases between. CDR3: CSALYGEQFF. The DNA for the CDR3 is TGCAGTGCCTTATACGGTGAGCAGTTCTTC.

The rearrangement uses TRBV11-2 and TRBJ2-5, with 7 nucleotides matching TRBD2. Germline CDR1 and CDR2: SGHAT and FQNNGV. There are 16 residues in the CDR3. Trimming cost V 6 bases and J 5 bases; bases outside gene matches: 15. CDR3 in amino acids: CASSTSAPRGGETQYF. CDR3 nucleotides: TGTGCCAGCAGTACCTCCGCCCCCCGGGGAGGGGAGACCCAGTACTTC. Based on the CDR3 plus reference TRBV11-2 and TRBJ2-5, the full variable domain is EAGVAQSPRYKIIEKRQSVAFWCNPISGHATLYWYQQILGQGPKLLIQFQNNGVVDDSQLPKDRFSAERLKGVDSTLKIQPAKLEDSAVYLCASSTSAPRGGETQYFGPGTRLLVL.

The chain employs TRBV9 and TRBJ2-1; 7 bases map to TRBD2. The CDR3 sequence is 16 residues long. Germline values: CDR1 SGDLS, CDR2 YYNGEE. Trimming took 0 bases from V and 5 from J; bases not matched to a gene: 8. In DNA, the CDR3 is TGTGCCAGCAGCGTAGGTGCGGGGGAGCACCACAATGAGCAGTTCTTC. This translates into CASSVGAGEHHNEQFF.

The J gene is TRBJ2-5, the V gene TRBV5-1; D might be TRBD2 (5 bases). In germline, CDR1 is SGHRS, CDR2 YFSETQ. Trimming took 1 base from V and 9 from J, leaving 10 bases between them. CDR3 length: 12 residues. The CDR3: CASSLPPGAQYF. The CDR3 coding sequence is TGCGCCAGCAGCTTGCCTCCCGGGGCCCAGTACTTC.

The table lists this clone with a count of one. The CDR3 nucleotides read TGTGCCAGCAGTTGGACTAGCGGGGAGGCAGATACGCAGTATTTT. It encodes CASSWTSGEADTQYF. The chain combines TRBV2 with TRBJ2-3, with 12 bases matching TRBD2. The CDR3 covers 15 residues. Germline CDR1 reads SNHLY; CDR2 reads FYNNEI. The J segment lost 4 bases and the V segment lost 5 bases, leaving 4 bases of the junction unmatched. The full variable domain, in which reference TRBV2 and TRBJ2-3 provide the parts outside the CDR3, is EPEVTQTPSHQVTQMGQEVILRCVPISNHLYFYWYRQILGQKVEFLVSFYNNEISEKSEIFDDQFSVERPDGSNFTLKIRSTKLEDSAMYFCASSWTSGEADTQYFGPGTRLTVL.

CDR3 bases: TGTGCCAGCAGCTCCGGAAGGGGCGGGGACTACAATGAGCAGTTCTTC. This codes for CASSSGRGGDYNEQFF. The chain carries TRBV5-8 and TRBJ2-1; D possibly corresponds to TRBD2 (6 bases). Germline CDR1 is SGHTS and CDR2 is YDEGEE. Trimming pared 3 bases from V and 3 bases from J, leaving 16 bases between. The length of the CDR3 is 16 residues.

With respect to this clone: Relative to the germline gene, one junction end is altered; a read error may explain this. The genes are TRBV7-7 and TRBJ1-2; D is possibly TRBD1 (6 bases). This CDR3 is built from 13 residues. Per germline, CDR1 SSHAT and CDR2 FNYEAQ (reference sequence). The CDR3 region has the DNA TGTGCTAGCAGCTTAAACAGGGACTATGGCTACACCTTC. This translates into CASSLNRDYGYTF.

The chain couples TRBV19 to TRBJ1-1, with a possible D match to TRBD1 (5 bases). CDR3 length equals 13 residues. Germline loops: CDR1 LNHDA, CDR2 SQIVND (reference sequence). V lost 3 bases and J 3 bases, leaving 8 bases between the germline ends. The CDR3 spells CASSIGGDTEAFF. DNA for the CDR3: TGTGCCAGTAGTATTGGGGGGGACACTGAAGCTTTCTTT.

The gene calls are TRBV10-3 and TRBJ1-4; TRBD1 aligns across 8 bases. The CDR3 is 15 amino acids. The V gene's germline CDR1 is ENHRY and CDR2 SYGVKD. V gave up 6 bases and J gave up 0 bases; unmatched junction bases: 3. The CDR3 coding sequence is TGTGCCATCAGCTCACAGGGGGCAACTAATGAAAAACTGTTTTTT. This translates into CAISSQGATNEKLFF.